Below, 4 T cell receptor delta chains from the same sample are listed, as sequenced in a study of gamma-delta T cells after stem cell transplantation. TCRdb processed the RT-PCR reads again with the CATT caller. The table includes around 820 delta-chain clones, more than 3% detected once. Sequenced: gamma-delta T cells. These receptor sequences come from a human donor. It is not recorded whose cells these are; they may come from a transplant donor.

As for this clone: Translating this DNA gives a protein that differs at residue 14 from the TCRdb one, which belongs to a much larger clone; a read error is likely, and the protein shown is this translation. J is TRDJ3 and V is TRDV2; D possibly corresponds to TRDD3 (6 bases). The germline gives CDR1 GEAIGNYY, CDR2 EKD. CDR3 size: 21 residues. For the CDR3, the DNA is TGTGCCTGTGACACCGCCTGGGGAGCGTCCGACCTCTCCTGTGACACCCGACAGATGTTTTTC. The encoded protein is CACDTAWGASDLSCDTRQMFF.

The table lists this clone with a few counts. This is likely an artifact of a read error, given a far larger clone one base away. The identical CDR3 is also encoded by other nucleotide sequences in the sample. Written as DNA, the CDR3 is TGTGCCTGCGACGCCGTACTGGGGGATATTAGGACCGATAAACTCATCTTT. Translation gives CACDAVLGDIRTDKLIF. The chain uses TRDV2 and TRDJ1; TRDD3 matches at 11 bases. This CDR3 is 17 amino acids long. CDR1 is GEAIGNYY, CDR2 EKD, per germline. Trimming cost V 7 bases and J 2 bases; bases outside gene matches: 14.

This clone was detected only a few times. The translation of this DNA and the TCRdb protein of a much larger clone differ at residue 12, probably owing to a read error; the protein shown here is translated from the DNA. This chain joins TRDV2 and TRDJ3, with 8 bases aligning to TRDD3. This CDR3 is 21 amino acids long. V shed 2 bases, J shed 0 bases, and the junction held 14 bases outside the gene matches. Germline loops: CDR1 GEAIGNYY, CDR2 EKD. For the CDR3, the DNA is TGTGCCTGTGACATTGGGGCAACACTGGGGGCTAACTCCTGGGACACCCGACAGATGTTTTTC. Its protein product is CACDIGATLGANSWDTRQMFF.

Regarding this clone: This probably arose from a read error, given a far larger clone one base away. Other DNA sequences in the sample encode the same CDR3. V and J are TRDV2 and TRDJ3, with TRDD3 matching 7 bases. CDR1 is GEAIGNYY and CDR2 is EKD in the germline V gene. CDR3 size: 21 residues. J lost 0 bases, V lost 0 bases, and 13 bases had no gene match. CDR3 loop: CACDTAWGASDLSWDTRQMFF. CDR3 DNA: TGTGCCTGTGACACCGCCTGGGGGGCGTCCGACCTCTCCTGGGACACCCGACAGATGTTTTTC.